This T cell receptor (beta chain) emerged from a study of identical twins. TCRdb re-called the 5' RACE reads with MiXCR, one entry per CDR3 protein. The sample holds 250,000 or so distinct CDR3 sequences, around 8% seen once. The CDR3 has 11 residues. Trimming took 4 bases from V and 8 from J, leaving 8 bases between them. Germline V gene sequence: CDR1 SQVTM, CDR2 ANQGSEA. This clonotype was seen many times. Its antigen is still unknown. Overall study findings and caveats: Fewer insertions characterized abundant cord blood beta clonotypes, whereas memory repertoires showed none.

This same sample was also part of a study on yellow fever vaccine responses in identical twins.

This TCR came from a woman younger than 30 in good health. The chain uses TRBV29-1 and TRBJ2-2; D gene ambiguous. Sequenced input: CD8+ T cells sorted from blood. The CDR3 reads CSVVYQGELFF. In DNA, the CDR3 is TGCAGCGTTGTTTATCAGGGGGAGCTGTTTTTT.